These 24 T cell receptor beta chains were sequenced from one sample in a study of blood T cell repertoires in COVID-19. The method was immunoSEQ multiplex PCR; TCRdb's version includes in-frame clones alone and lacks a portion of them. Among about 190,000 clones listed, about 81% were seen once. What was sequenced was peripheral blood. The receptors here all came from a woman of 80 years or more with COVID-19, enrolled during active disease.

The chain recombines TRBV5-1 with TRBJ2-2; 13 nucleotides align to TRBD2. The CDR3 loop spans 17 amino acids. In germline, CDR1 is SGHRS, CDR2 YFSETQ. The trim removed 4 bases at V and 0 bases at J, leaving 3 bases unmatched. The CDR3 sequence is CASSRGTSGANTGELFF. DNA of the CDR3: TGCGCCAGCAGCAGGGGGACTAGCGGGGCGAACACCGGGGAGCTGTTTTTT.

J is TRBJ2-1 and V is TRBV5-1, with D perhaps matching TRBD2 (6 bases). CDR1 and CDR2 (germline): SGHRS, YFSETQ. The germline V and J ends were trimmed by 1 base and 5 bases, with 13 bases remaining between them. This CDR3 is 15 amino acids long. The CDR3 coding sequence is TGCGCCAGCAGCTTGTTTGCGGGACGCGACAATGAGCAGTTCTTC. Translated, it gives CASSLFAGRDNEQFF.

This chain uses TRBV5-1 with TRBJ1-2; 11 nucleotides line up with TRBD1. CDR3 length: 16 amino acids. Losses at the gene ends were 0 bases for V and 3 bases for J; bases not matched to a gene: 4. Per the germline V gene, CDR1 is SGHRS and CDR2 is YFSETQ. CDR3 in DNA: TGCGCCAGCAGCTTGGCTCGGACAGGGGGCTACTATGGCTACACCTTC. Translating gives CASSLARTGGYYGYTF.

The V and J genes are TRBV11-2 and TRBJ2-7, with TRBD2 identical over 7 bases. Losses at the gene ends were 6 bases for V and 0 bases for J; bases not matched to a gene: 11. Germline V CDR1 and CDR2: SGHAT, FQNNGV. This CDR3 contains 16 residues. This CDR3 is CASRDWGLAVSYEQYF. CDR3 sequence (DNA): TGTGCCAGCAGAGATTGGGGCCTAGCGGTCTCCTACGAGCAGTACTTC.

V gene TRBV3-1 (or the pseudogene TRBV3-2) combines with J gene TRBJ1-1, with 7 bases fitting TRBD1. This CDR3 is built from 14 residues. With 5 bases clipped from V and 4 bases from J, the junction kept 7 bases outside the gene matches. The germline V gene encodes CDR1 LGHDT and CDR2 YNNKEL (reference sequence). The CDR3, as DNA: TGTGCCAGCAGCGCCCGGGACAGAGGCACTGAAGCTTTCTTT. Amino acid sequence: CASSARDRGTEAFF.

The rearrangement links TRBV11-3 to TRBJ1-2; no clear D gene. With 5 bases removed from V and 4 bases from J, the gap between germline ends came to 5 bases. This CDR3 region has 11 residues. Germline V gene data show CDR1 as SGHNT and CDR2 as YENEEA. The CDR3 sequence: CASSPGYGYTF. Here the CDR3 DNA reads TGTGCCAGCAGCCCCGGCTATGGCTACACCTTC.

V and J are TRBV6-1 and TRBJ2-3; weak D call: TRBD1 (6 bases). The V end was cut by 3 bases, the J end by 2 bases, with 9 bases between. CDR3 length: 14 amino acids. Germline loops: CDR1 MNHNS, CDR2 SASEGT. CDR3 region: CASSDRGPTDTQYF. In DNA form, the CDR3 reads TGTGCCAGCAGTGACAGGGGCCCCACAGATACGCAGTATTTT.

This clone showed up just a few times. The rearrangement uses TRBV29-1 and TRBJ2-7; 7 bases are shared with TRBD1. V lost 6 bases, J lost 2 bases, and 13 bases stayed unmatched. Germline lookup yields CDR1 SQVTM and CDR2 ANQGSEA. CDR3 size: 15 residues. DNA of the CDR3: TGCAGCGTGCGAGGGGGTGACAGGGCACCCTACGAGCAGTACTTC. Translating it yields CSVRGGDRAPYEQYF.

The chain carries TRBV2 and TRBJ2-3; D perhaps matches TRBD1 (6 bases). This CDR3 is built from 14 residues. CDR1 is SNHLY, CDR2 FYNNEI, per germline. V was cut by 4 bases and J by 0 bases, with 8 bases left in between. The CDR3 DNA is TGTGCCAGCAGTGTAGGGGGAAGCACAGATACGCAGTATTTT. This translates into CASSVGGSTDTQYF.

The V gene is TRBV11-2, the J gene TRBJ2-3, with TRBD2 identical over 7 bases. CDR1 and CDR2 from the germline V gene are SGHAT and FQNNGV. Trimming removed 0 bases from V and 1 base from J; junction bases left unmatched: 1. The CDR3 totals 15 residues. The CDR3: CASSLEAGGTDTQYF. The CDR3 DNA reads as TGTGCCAGCAGCTTAGAGGCGGGGGGCACAGATACGCAGTATTTT.

This clone appeared a single time. The chain joins TRBV28 to TRBJ2-7; possible D gene TRBD2, 5 bases. V lost 2 bases and J lost 3, with 14 bases in between. The germline gives CDR1 MDHEN, CDR2 SYDVKM. The CDR3 runs to 15 residues. CDR3 coding DNA: TGTGCCAGCAGTTTAACCTCTAGCAAGGACTACGAGCAGTACTTC. Translation: CASSLTSSKDYEQYF.

The gene calls are TRBV9 and TRBJ2-1, with 11 bases lining up with TRBD2. The CDR3 has 16 amino acids. The junction had 8 bases not matched to a gene; V was cut back by 2 bases and J by 7 bases. Germline CDR1 SGDLS, CDR2 YYNGEE. The CDR3 spells CASSVLAGGQWNEQFF. The DNA for the CDR3 is TGTGCCAGCAGCGTCTTAGCGGGGGGGCAGTGGAATGAGCAGTTCTTC.

The gene calls are TRBV27 and TRBJ2-7; possible D gene TRBD2, 6 bases. The CDR3 loop spans 12 amino acids. Per germline, CDR1 MNHEY and CDR2 SMNVEV (reference sequence). Trimming pared 8 bases from V and 0 bases from J, leaving 8 bases between. CDR3 residues: CASSSASYEQYF. In DNA, the CDR3 is TGTGCCAGCTCTAGCGCCTCCTACGAGCAGTACTTC.

V and J are TRBV28 and TRBJ1-2; D not certain. The CDR3 is 13 residues long. CDR1 is MDHEN and CDR2 is SYDVKM in the germline V gene. V was trimmed by 6 bases and J by 0 bases, leaving 8 bases between them. The CDR3, as DNA: TGTGCCAGCAGCCGCCGGGCTAACTATGGCTACACCTTC. It codes for CASSRRANYGYTF.

The chain employs TRBV5-1 and TRBJ2-7; possible D gene TRBD1, 5 bases. Germline V gives CDR1 SGHRS, CDR2 YFSETQ. The CDR3 totals 14 residues. The ends were cut back, 2 bases at V and 2 bases at J, with 11 bases in the middle. CDR3 DNA sequence: TGCGCCAGCAGCTTAAGGGGAACCCCCTACGAGCAGTACTTC. Encoded protein: CASSLRGTPYEQYF.

The CDR3 region is CASSRSSGASSYEQYF. In DNA form, the CDR3 reads TGTGCCAGCAGTCGTTCTAGCGGGGCTAGCTCCTACGAGCAGTACTTC. The genes are TRBV27 and TRBJ2-7; 9 nucleotides align to TRBD2. The ends lost 5 bases at V and 0 bases at J; junction bases unmatched: 8. CDR3 length: 16 residues. Germline V gives CDR1 MNHEY, CDR2 SMNVEV (reference sequence).

This clone was recorded once. The chain recombines TRBV2 with TRBJ2-7, with a possible D match to TRBD1 (7 bases). CDR1 is SNHLY, CDR2 FYNNEI, per germline. The CDR3 totals 16 residues. V was trimmed by 3 bases and J by 1 base, leaving 16 bases between them. The CDR3 region is CASSEGGGGWSYEQYF. The CDR3 nucleotides are TGTGCCAGCAGTGAGGGAGGAGGGGGCTGGTCCTACGAGCAGTACTTC.

This chain uses TRBV3-1 (or the pseudogene TRBV3-2) with TRBJ2-7; 8 nucleotides agree with TRBD2. Germline V gives CDR1 LGHDT, CDR2 YNNKEL (reference sequence). This CDR3 contains 16 residues. The V segment lost 4 bases and the J segment 0 bases; nucleotides outside the gene matches: 8. CDR3 in amino acids: CASSRRRLAPSYEQYF. CDR3 DNA sequence: TGTGCCAGCAGCCGTAGAAGACTAGCGCCCTCCTACGAGCAGTACTTC.

This chain uses TRBV12-5 with TRBJ1-4, with a weak D call TRBD1 (5 bases). This CDR3 spans 15 amino acids. Trimming removed 1 base from V and 6 bases from J, with 12 bases in between. Germline values: CDR1 LGHNT, CDR2 FRNRAP. The CDR3 reads CASGLDWRDDEKLFF. The CDR3 DNA sequence: TGTGCTAGTGGTTTGGATTGGAGGGACGATGAAAAACTGTTTTTT.

This clone was recorded many times. V is TRBV6-2 or TRBV6-3 and J is TRBJ2-3; D gene uncertain. The germline V and J ends were trimmed by 3 bases and 3 bases, with 10 bases remaining between them. The CDR3 spans 14 residues. Germline values: CDR1 MNHEY, CDR2 SVGEGT. CDR3 in amino acids: CASSYRRLTDTQYF. As DNA, the CDR3 is TGTGCCAGCAGTTATCGGCGGCTAACAGATACGCAGTATTTT.

This rearrangement joins TRBV30 to TRBJ2-3; TRBD2 agrees at 10 bases. This CDR3 is 14 amino acids long. Germline values: CDR1 GTSNPN, CDR2 SVGIG (reference sequence). The J segment lost 5 bases and the V segment lost 5 bases, leaving 7 bases of the junction unmatched. The CDR3 nucleotides read TGTGCCTGGGTCTTAGCGGGGGGCTTAGATACGCAGTATTTT. Its translation: CAWVLAGGLDTQYF.

J is TRBJ2-1 and V is TRBV5-6; TRBD2 matches at 7 bases. CDR1 is SGHDT, CDR2 YYEEEE, per germline. J gave up 3 bases and V 1 base, and 4 bases lay outside the gene matches. The CDR3 consists of 15 residues. CDR3 DNA: TGTGCCAGCAGCTTGTTAGCGGGCGGCTACAATGAGCAGTTCTTC. Translating it yields CASSLLAGGYNEQFF.

This clone appeared once. CDR3 sequence reads: CASSRDRGSSGANVLTF. CDR3 bases: TGTGCCAGCAGCAGGGACAGGGGGAGCTCTGGGGCCAACGTCCTGACTTTC. The rearrangement joins TRBV7-2 to TRBJ2-6; TRBD1 matches at 11 bases. Trimming took 5 bases from V and 0 from J; bases not matched to a gene: 3. CDR3 length equals 17 residues. Germline CDR1 and CDR2: SGHTA and FQGNSA.

This clone has just one count. V and J are TRBV6-2 or TRBV6-3 and TRBJ2-3; 12 nucleotides agree with TRBD2. V lost 6 bases and J lost 2; bases outside the gene matches: 9. CDR3 length: 17 amino acids. The germline CDR1 and CDR2 sequences are MNHEY and SVGEGT. The CDR3 sequence is CASSVRLAGDHTDTQYF. CDR3 in DNA: TGTGCCAGCAGCGTAAGACTAGCGGGGGATCACACAGATACGCAGTATTTT.